This TCR beta chain was sequenced during a study of beta chain features in type 1 diabetes. Study-wide background: There was similarity between patients and healthy donors in age, gender and cell yields.

On this clone itself: The antigen remains undetermined.

Each sorted population was over 98% pure. Study-wide results and limits: The study found that naive, central memory and Treg TCRB repertoires appeared more similar in patients than in healthy donors. Within each of all four CD4+ subsets, Type 1 diabetes patients had TCRB CDR3s that were moderately but significantly shorter.

Germline CDR1 and CDR2: LNHNV and YYDKDF (reference sequence). CDR3 length equals 17 residues. V shed 1 base, J shed 0 bases, and the junction held 7 bases outside the gene matches. The entirety of the isolated RNA underwent reverse transcription, so expressed TCRB transcripts were sequenced. Sequenced naive, central memory and regulatory T cell samples produced an average of approximately 3.8 million reads. The repertoire was sequenced with immunoSEQ multiplex PCR; TCRdb's copy has only in-frame clones and lacks some. The sample carries 150,000 to 190,000 clones, about a tenth recorded once. The sequencing input was central memory CD4+ T cells from blood. The source of this sequence is a man aged 30-40 years with type 1 diabetes. The J gene is TRBJ2-3, the V gene TRBV15; 7 bases map to TRBD1. CDR3 region: CATSRGPGQDSTDTQYF. The CDR3 DNA reads TGTGCCACCAGCAGAGGTCCCGGACAGGATAGCACAGATACGCAGTATTTT.